These 24 T cell receptor beta chains originate from one sample sequenced in a study of human thymus T cells. This table comes from immunoSEQ multiplex PCR, and its TCRdb copy is limited to in-frame clones, with some not included. The sample gives more than 45,000 clones, 94% of which show up once; over 5% is in the top ten. The sequenced sample consisted of blood. These receptors were obtained from a boy less than two years old with a congenital heart defect but otherwise immunologically healthy.

The rearrangement links TRBV9 to TRBJ2-3; 10 bases align to TRBD2. CDR3 size: 15 residues. Germline V gene sequence: CDR1 SGDLS, CDR2 YYNGEE. V was clipped by 0 bases and J by 4 bases; unmatched bases: 2. This CDR3 is CASSVGGTSADTQYF. CDR3 DNA sequence: TGTGCCAGCAGCGTAGGGGGGACTAGCGCAGATACGCAGTATTTT.

The gene calls are TRBV29-1 and TRBJ2-5; D may be TRBD2 (5 bases). V dropped 3 bases and J dropped 4 bases, with 18 bases sitting between them. This CDR3 contains 15 residues. CDR1 is SQVTM and CDR2 is ANQGSEA in the germline V gene. For the CDR3, the DNA is TGCAGCGTTGACCCAACGGGATGGGTTAGAGAGACCCAGTACTTC. Encoded protein: CSVDPTGWVRETQYF.

The chain combines TRBV2 with TRBJ2-7; 10 bases are a match to TRBD2. The CDR3 totals 14 residues. Unmatched junction bases numbered 11, after V lost 8 bases and J lost 7 bases. The germline V gene has CDR1 SNHLY and CDR2 FYNNEI. The CDR3 protein is CASRAGAGGGEQYF. In DNA, the CDR3 is TGTGCCAGCCGCGCCGGAGCGGGAGGGGGGGAGCAGTACTTC.

The chain has TRBV6-6 and TRBJ2-7, with D perhaps TRBD2 (5 bases). V was clipped by 10 bases and J by 3 bases, with 13 bases between them. This CDR3 contains 12 residues. Germline assignment: CDR1 MNHNY and CDR2 SVGAGI (reference sequence). The CDR3 DNA follows: TGTGCCACGGAAGGACTTGACTACGAGCAGTACTTC. Translated, it gives CATEGLDYEQYF.

This clone was recorded only once. The CDR3 here is CASSPGQGAGGQPQHF. In DNA, the CDR3 is TGTGCCAGCAGTCCCGGACAGGGGGCGGGTGGTCAGCCCCAGCATTTT. The rearrangement joins TRBV27 to TRBJ1-5, with 11 bases lining up with TRBD1. The ends lost 5 bases at V and 6 bases at J; junction bases unmatched: 9. Germline V gives CDR1 MNHEY, CDR2 SMNVEV (reference sequence). This CDR3 has 16 residues.

The chain recombines TRBV15 with TRBJ1-1, with 10 nucleotides matching TRBD1. J gave up 2 bases and V 4 bases, and 4 bases lay outside the gene matches. There are 15 residues in the CDR3. Per germline, CDR1 LNHNV and CDR2 YYDKDF (reference sequence). CDR3 region: CATSTDRGPNTEAFF. CDR3 in DNA: TGTGCCACCAGCACCGACAGGGGGCCAAACACTGAAGCTTTCTTT.

This sequence joins TRBV20-1 and TRBJ1-2; no reliable D call. This CDR3 region has 11 residues. The germline gives CDR1 DFQATT, CDR2 SNEGSKA (reference sequence). V was clipped by 3 bases and J by 5 bases, with 7 bases between them. The CDR3 loop reads CSASGLYGYTF. The CDR3 DNA sequence: TGCAGTGCTAGTGGGTTATATGGCTACACCTTC.

The chain links TRBV4-1 to TRBJ1-6; D call uncertain. This CDR3 is built from 15 residues. Germline V gene lookup returns CDR1 MGHRA and CDR2 YSYEKL. Trimming stripped 1 base from V and 0 bases from J, with 4 bases between. CDR3 in DNA: TGCGCCAGCAGCCAAGGGGGCTCCTATAATTCACCCCTCCACTTT. Its protein is CASSQGGSYNSPLHF.

In this sample, this clone turned up once. The chain has TRBV11-2 and TRBJ2-5; D is ambiguous. The CDR3 totals 14 residues. Deletions cut 5 bases from V and 5 bases from J, with 15 bases between. CDR1 is SGHAT and CDR2 is FQNNGV in the germline V gene. Written as DNA, the CDR3 is TGTGCCAGCAGCGGAAGTTATTCCAGCGAGACCCAGTACTTC. Its translation is CASSGSYSSETQYF.

The chain uses TRBV2 and TRBJ2-7, with D maybe TRBD1 (7 bases). The CDR3 is 16 residues long. The germline V gene has CDR1 SNHLY and CDR2 FYNNEI. V lost 4 bases to trimming and J lost 1 base, with 17 bases between them. The chain's CDR3 is CASSGRQGGGSYEQYF. CDR3 sequence (DNA): TGTGCCAGCAGTGGTCGACAGGGAGGCGGGTCCTACGAGCAGTACTTC. Full variable domain (remainder filled in from reference TRBV2 and TRBJ2-7): EPEVTQTPSHQVTQMGQEVILRCVPISNHLYFYWYRQILGQKVEFLVSFYNNEISEKSEIFDDQFSVERPDGSNFTLKIRSTKLEDSAMYFCASSGRQGGGSYEQYFGPGTRLTVT.

The chain uses TRBV20-1 and TRBJ1-1; D is uncertain. Germline assignment: CDR1 DFQATT and CDR2 SNEGSKA (reference sequence). This CDR3 contains 9 residues. V lost 3 bases to trimming and J lost 9 bases, with 5 bases between them. The CDR3 DNA reads TGCAGTGCTAGTTCTCAAGCTTTCTTT. This codes for CSASSQAFF.

The rearrangement links TRBV10-3 to TRBJ2-5, with 10 bases that match TRBD2. The germline gives CDR1 ENHRY, CDR2 SYGVKD. J gave up 7 bases and V 4 bases, and 9 bases lay outside the gene matches. CDR3 length equals 15 residues. The CDR3, as DNA: TGTGCCATCAGTGTTAAAGCGGGAGGGCTGGGGACCCAGTACTTC. Its translation is CAISVKAGGLGTQYF.

This clone is a singleton in its sample. V and J are TRBV9 and TRBJ1-2; D perhaps matches TRBD1 (5 bases). Looked up from germline, CDR1 is SGDLS and CDR2 is YYNGEE. The CDR3 runs 13 residues. V was pared by 4 bases and J by 6 bases, with 13 bases between. CDR3 nucleotides: TGTGCCAGCAGCCAAAACCTCAGGGATGGCTACACCTTC. Translating it yields CASSQNLRDGYTF. Full variable domain (outside the CDR3, taken from reference TRBV9 and TRBJ1-2): DSGVTQTPKHLITATGQRVTLRCSPRSGDLSVYWYQQSLDQGLQFLIQYYNGEERAKGNILERFSAQQFPDLHSELNLSSLELGDSALYFCASSQNLRDGYTFGSGTRLTVV.

Points on this clone: The same CDR3 can be traced to other DNA sequences in this sample. This chain joins TRBV5-1 and TRBJ2-7, with 7 bases matching TRBD2. CDR1 and CDR2 (germline): SGHRS, YFSETQ. This CDR3 has 14 amino acids. J was trimmed by 0 bases and V by 5 bases; bases with no gene match: 5. This chain's CDR3 is CASSLAGGSYEQYF. The CDR3 region has the DNA TGCGCCAGCAGTTTAGCGGGCGGCTCCTACGAGCAGTACTTC. The variable domain in full, with the rest retrieved from reference TRBV5-1 and TRBJ2-7, is KAGVTQTPRYLIKTRGQQVTLSCSPISGHRSVSWYQQTPGQGLQFLFEYFSETQRNKGNFPGRFSGRQFSNSRSEMNVSTLELGDSALYLCASSLAGGSYEQYFGPGTRLTVT.

V usage is TRBV11-2 and J usage is TRBJ2-3; D uncertain. Trimming cost V 2 bases and J 5 bases, with 5 bases left between them. Germline V gene lookup returns CDR1 SGHAT and CDR2 FQNNGV. The CDR3 is made up of 12 amino acids. The chain's CDR3 is CASSLLVDTQYF. The CDR3 DNA sequence: TGTGCCAGCAGCTTACTAGTAGATACGCAGTATTTT.

This clone has just one count. The CDR3 is CTSSQDPPHPKQAYEQYF. CDR3 bases: TGCACCAGCAGCCAAGATCCACCACACCCGAAACAGGCCTACGAGCAGTACTTC. The gene calls are TRBV1 and TRBJ2-7; the table's TRBD1 call for D was not verified on the DNA. TRBV1 is annotated as a pseudogene. CDR3 length equals 18 residues.

This chain links TRBV5-4 with TRBJ2-5; 12 bases are shared with TRBD1. CDR1 is SGHNT and CDR2 is YYREEE in the germline V gene (reference sequence). This CDR3 contains 14 residues. V dropped 4 bases and J dropped 5; count of bases not matched to a gene: 3. CDR3 sequence: CASSGTGGGETQYF. The CDR3 DNA sequence: TGTGCCAGCAGCGGGACAGGGGGCGGTGAGACCCAGTACTTC.

This clone was picked up one time. The gene calls are TRBV6-6 and TRBJ2-5; D might be TRBD2 (5 bases). This CDR3 comprises 15 residues. The germline CDR1 and CDR2 sequences are MNHNY and SVGAGI (reference sequence). Between the trimmed V and J ends, which lost 0 bases and 4 bases, there was a span of 12 bases. The CDR3 bases are TGTGCCAGCAGTTACTCGTCCCTGGAGGTAGAGACCCAGTACTTC. It codes for CASSYSSLEVETQYF.

J is TRBJ2-7 and V is TRBV6-1, with 10 nucleotides matching TRBD1. This CDR3 has 13 residues. Germline CDR1 and CDR2: MNHNS and SASEGT. After removal of 7 bases from V and 4 bases from J, the junction contained 4 bases not matched to a gene. The CDR3 loop reads CASTTGGGYEQYF. CDR3 sequence (DNA): TGTGCCAGCACGACAGGGGGCGGGTACGAGCAGTACTTC.

This clone has only one observation. V and J are TRBV4-2 and TRBJ1-2, with D possibly TRBD1 on 5 matching bases. The germline V and J ends were trimmed by 1 base and 6 bases, with 6 bases remaining between them. Germline V gene lookup returns CDR1 LGHNA and CDR2 YNFKEQ. CDR3 length: 12 residues. The DNA of the CDR3 is TGTGCCAGCAGCCAAGGGGGGAATGGCTACACCTTC. Its protein is CASSQGGNGYTF.

The chain joins TRBV18 to TRBJ2-7, with 9 nucleotides matching TRBD1. The CDR3 has 13 amino acids. V lost 2 bases and J lost 5; bases outside the gene matches: 1. Germline lookup yields CDR1 KGHSH and CDR2 LQKENI. CDR3 sequence (DNA): TGTGCCAGCTCACCATGGACAGGGGACGAGCAGTACTTC. Residues: CASSPWTGDEQYF.

V and J are TRBV9 and TRBJ2-1; D uncertain. CDR3 length equals 13 residues. CDR1 and CDR2 (germline): SGDLS, YYNGEE. Trimming took off 2 bases at V and 0 bases at J, with 3 bases between the two ends. Here the CDR3 DNA reads TGTGCCAGCAGCGTGGGCTCCTACAATGAGCAGTTCTTC. Residues: CASSVGSYNEQFF.

The rearrangement links TRBV5-1 to TRBJ2-3, with TRBD2 identical over 7 bases. The V and J ends lost 4 bases and 6 bases, in that order; junction bases with no gene match: 8. CDR1 is SGHRS and CDR2 is YFSETQ in the germline V gene. This CDR3 has 14 residues. The CDR3 region is CASSLRLARDTQYF. The CDR3 region has the DNA TGCGCCAGCAGCCTGAGACTAGCTAGGGATACGCAGTATTTT.

V usage is TRBV4-3 and J usage is TRBJ2-7, with D unresolved. CDR3 length: 13 amino acids. Trimming removed 0 bases from V and 3 bases from J, with 6 bases in between. Germline lookup yields CDR1 LGHNA and CDR2 YSLEER. CDR3 DNA: TGCGCCAGCAGCCAAGATTGCGGCTACGAGCAGTACTTC. Protein sequence: CASSQDCGYEQYF.